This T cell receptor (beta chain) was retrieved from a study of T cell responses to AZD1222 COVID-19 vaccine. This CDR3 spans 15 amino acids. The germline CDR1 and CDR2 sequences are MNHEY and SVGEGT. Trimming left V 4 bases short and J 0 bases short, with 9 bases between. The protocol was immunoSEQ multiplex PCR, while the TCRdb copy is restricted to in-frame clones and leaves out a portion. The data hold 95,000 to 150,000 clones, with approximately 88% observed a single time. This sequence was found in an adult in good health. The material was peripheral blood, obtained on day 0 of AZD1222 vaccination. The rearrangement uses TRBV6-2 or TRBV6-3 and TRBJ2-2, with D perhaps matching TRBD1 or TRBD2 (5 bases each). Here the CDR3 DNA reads TGTGCCAGCAGTTGGGGACCAGCGAACACCGGGGAGCTGTTTTTT. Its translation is CASSWGPANTGELFF.